A single T cell receptor beta chain is shown here with its context. No antigen is known for it. Each sample had approximately 10^5 TCR templates assayed. Produced via immunoSEQ multiplex PCR; TCRdb's table is partial and in-frame only. The table records 65,000 to 70,000 clones, about 87% of them present only once. V shed 7 bases, J shed 4 bases, and the junction held 9 bases outside the gene matches. Germline-derived CDR1 and CDR2 are SQVTM and ANQGSEA. This CDR3 comprises 14 residues. The sample originates from a study of siplizumab effects on memory and regulatory T cells. Study outcomes and limitations: There were only a minor fraction of alloreactive clones that mapped to unstimulated subsets. No assignable naive or memory phenotype existed for roughly 80-96% of proliferating CD4+ or CD8+ clones.

Sequencing was performed on Tregs sorted from blood. The TCR originated in a human donor in good health. The chain couples TRBV29-1 to TRBJ2-1, with 8 nucleotides matching TRBD2. In DNA, the CDR3 is TGCAGCGCCTCCGGTAGCGGGACTTACAATGAGCAGTTCTTC. Encoded protein: CSASGSGTYNEQFF.